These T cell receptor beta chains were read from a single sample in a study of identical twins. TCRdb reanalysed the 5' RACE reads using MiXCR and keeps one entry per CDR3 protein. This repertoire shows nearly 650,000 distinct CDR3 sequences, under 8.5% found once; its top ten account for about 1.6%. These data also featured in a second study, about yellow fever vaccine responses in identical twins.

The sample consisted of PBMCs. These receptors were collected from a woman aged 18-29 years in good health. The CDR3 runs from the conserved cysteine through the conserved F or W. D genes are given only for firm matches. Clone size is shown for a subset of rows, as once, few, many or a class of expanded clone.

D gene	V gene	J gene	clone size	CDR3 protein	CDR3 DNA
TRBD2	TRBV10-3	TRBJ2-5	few	CAITRGETQYF	TGTGCCATCACGCGGGGGGAGACCCAGTACTTC
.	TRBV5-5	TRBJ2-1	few	CASSPFASEAYNEQFF	TGTGCCAGCAGCCCCTTTGCTAGCGAGGCCTACAATGAGCAGTTCTTC
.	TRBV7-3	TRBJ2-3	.	CASSLAVLAPVTQYF	TGTGCCAGCAGCTTAGCAGTCCTTGCCCCAGTTACGCAGTATTTT
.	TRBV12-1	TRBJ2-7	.	CASSSLPTQAFEQYF	TGTGCCAGCAGCTCCTTACCCACACAGGCTTTCGAGCAGTACTTC
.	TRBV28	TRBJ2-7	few	CASSFLLRGNEQYF	TGTGCCAGCAGTTTCCTATTGAGAGGAAACGAGCAGTACTTC
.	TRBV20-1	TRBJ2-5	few	CSAPKRWGPQETQYF	TGCAGTGCCCCAAAGCGTTGGGGGCCCCAAGAGACCCAGTACTTC
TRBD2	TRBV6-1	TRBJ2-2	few	CASSEGPGTSGRFAGELFF	TGTGCCAGCAGTGAGGGACCCGGGACTAGCGGGAGATTCGCCGGGGAGCTGTTTTTT
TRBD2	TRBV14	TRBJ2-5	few	CASSPSYLAGGVKTQYF	TGTGCCAGCAGCCCATCCTACCTAGCGGGGGGTGTGAAGACCCAGTACTTC
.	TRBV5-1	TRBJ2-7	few	CASSLGFQTSYEQYF	TGCGCCAGCAGCTTGGGATTTCAAACCTCCTACGAGCAGTACTTC
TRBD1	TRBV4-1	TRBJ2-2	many	CASSQALPGTGEGGELFF	TGCGCCAGCAGCCAAGCCCTGCCCGGAACAGGGGAAGGCGGGGAGCTGTTTTTT
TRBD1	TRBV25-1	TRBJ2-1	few	CASSADRGPYNEQFF	TGTGCCAGCAGTGCCGACAGGGGTCCCTACAATGAGCAGTTCTTC
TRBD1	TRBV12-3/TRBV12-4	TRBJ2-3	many	CASSLGQGSTDTQYF	TGTGCCAGCAGCCTAGGACAGGGGAGCACAGATACGCAGTATTTT
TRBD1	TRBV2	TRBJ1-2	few	CARAGQSAFKIAEYGYTF	TGTGCCAGGGCGGGACAGAGCGCCTTTAAGATCGCGGAATATGGCTACACCTTC
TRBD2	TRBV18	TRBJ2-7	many	CASSPGTSSYEQYF	TGCGCCAGCAGCCCCGGGACTAGCAGCTACGAGCAGTACTTC
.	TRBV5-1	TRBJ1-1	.	CASSTDGDTEAFF	TGCGCCAGCAGCACGGATGGGGACACTGAAGCTTTCTTT
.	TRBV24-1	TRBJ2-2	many	CATAQGTGELFF	TGTGCCACCGCCCAGGGTACCGGGGAGCTGTTTTTT
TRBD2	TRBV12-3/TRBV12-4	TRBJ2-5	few	CASSPARLAGAWQETQYF	TGTGCCAGCAGCCCCGCCCGACTAGCGGGGGCCTGGCAAGAGACCCAGTACTTC
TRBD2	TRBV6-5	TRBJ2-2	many	CASSSGRVNGELFF	TGTGCCAGCAGTTCCGGGAGGGTGAACGGGGAGCTGTTTTTT
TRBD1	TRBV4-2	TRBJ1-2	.	CASSQEQGDRGYTF	TGTGCCAGCAGCCAGGAACAGGGGGACCGTGGCTACACCTTC
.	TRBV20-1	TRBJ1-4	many	CSAPRTATNEKLFF	TGCAGTGCCCCACGGACAGCAACTAATGAAAAACTGTTTTTT
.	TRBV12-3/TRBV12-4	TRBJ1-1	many	CASSLGTGSGAFF	TGTGCCAGCAGTTTGGGTACAGGGTCGGGAGCTTTCTTT
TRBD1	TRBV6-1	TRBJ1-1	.	CASSTMTGRNTEAFF	TGTGCCAGCAGTACAATGACAGGGAGGAACACTGAAGCTTTCTTT
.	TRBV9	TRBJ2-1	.	CASSVASTRYNEQFF	TGTGCCAGCAGCGTAGCTTCGACTCGATACAATGAGCAGTTCTTC
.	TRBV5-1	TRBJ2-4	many	CATPMGEAKNIQYF	TGCGCCACTCCCATGGGTGAAGCCAAAAACATTCAGTACTTC
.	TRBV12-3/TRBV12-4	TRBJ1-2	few	CASSPGVIYGYTF	TGTGCCAGCAGCCCAGGGGTGATCTATGGCTACACCTTC
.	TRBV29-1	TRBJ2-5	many	CSVERGYETQYF	TGCAGCGTTGAGCGGGGCTACGAGACCCAGTACTTC